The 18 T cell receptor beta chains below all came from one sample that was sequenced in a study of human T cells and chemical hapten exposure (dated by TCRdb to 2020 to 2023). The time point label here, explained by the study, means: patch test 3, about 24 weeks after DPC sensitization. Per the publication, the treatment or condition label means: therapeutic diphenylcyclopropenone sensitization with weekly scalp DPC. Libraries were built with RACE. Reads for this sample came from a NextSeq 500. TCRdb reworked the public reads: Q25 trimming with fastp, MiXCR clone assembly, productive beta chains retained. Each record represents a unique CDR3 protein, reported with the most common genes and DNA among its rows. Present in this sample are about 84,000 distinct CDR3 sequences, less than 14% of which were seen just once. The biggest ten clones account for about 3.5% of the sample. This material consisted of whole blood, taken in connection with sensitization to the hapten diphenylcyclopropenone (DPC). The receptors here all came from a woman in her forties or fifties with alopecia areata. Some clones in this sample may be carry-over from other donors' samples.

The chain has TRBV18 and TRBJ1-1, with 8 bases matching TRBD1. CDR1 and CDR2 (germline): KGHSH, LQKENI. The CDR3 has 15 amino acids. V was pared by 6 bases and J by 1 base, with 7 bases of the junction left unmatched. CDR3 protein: CASSLGQGGNTEAFF. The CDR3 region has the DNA TGTGCCAGCTCCCTCGGACAGGGAGGGAACACTGAAGCTTTCTTT.

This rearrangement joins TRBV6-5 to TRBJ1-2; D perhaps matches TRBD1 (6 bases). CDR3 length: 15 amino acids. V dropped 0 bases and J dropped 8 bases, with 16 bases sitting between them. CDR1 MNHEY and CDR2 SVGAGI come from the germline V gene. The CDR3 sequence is CASSYSTGGAFGYTF. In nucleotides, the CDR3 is TGTGCCAGCAGTTACTCGACGGGGGGGGCCTTCGGCTACACCTTC.

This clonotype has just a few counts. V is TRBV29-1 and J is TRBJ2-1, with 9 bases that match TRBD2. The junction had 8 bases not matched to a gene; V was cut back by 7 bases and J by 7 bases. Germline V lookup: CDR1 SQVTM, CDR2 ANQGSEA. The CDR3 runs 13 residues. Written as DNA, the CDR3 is TGCAGCGGCTTTAGCGGGAGACTGAATGAGCAGTTCTTC. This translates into CSGFSGRLNEQFF.

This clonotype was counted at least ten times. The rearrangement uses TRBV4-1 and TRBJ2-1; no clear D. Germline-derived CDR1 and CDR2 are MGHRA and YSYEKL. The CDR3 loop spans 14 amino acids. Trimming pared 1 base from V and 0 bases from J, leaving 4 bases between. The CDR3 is CASSQVYSYNEQFF. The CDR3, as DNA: TGCGCCAGCAGCCAAGTGTACTCCTACAATGAGCAGTTCTTC.

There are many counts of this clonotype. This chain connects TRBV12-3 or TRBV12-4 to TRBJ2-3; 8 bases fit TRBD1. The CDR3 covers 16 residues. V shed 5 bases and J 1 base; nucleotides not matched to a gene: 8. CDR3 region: CASSTGQGVGTDTQYF. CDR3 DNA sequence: TGTGCCAGCAGTACCGGACAGGGAGTCGGCACAGATACGCAGTATTTT.

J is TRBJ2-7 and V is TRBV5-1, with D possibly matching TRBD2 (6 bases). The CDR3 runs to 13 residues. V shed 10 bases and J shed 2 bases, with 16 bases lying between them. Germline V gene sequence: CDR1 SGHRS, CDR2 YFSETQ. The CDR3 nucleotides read TGCGCCGGCGGGGACTTCACTACCTACGAGCAGTACTTC. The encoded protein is CAGGDFTTYEQYF.

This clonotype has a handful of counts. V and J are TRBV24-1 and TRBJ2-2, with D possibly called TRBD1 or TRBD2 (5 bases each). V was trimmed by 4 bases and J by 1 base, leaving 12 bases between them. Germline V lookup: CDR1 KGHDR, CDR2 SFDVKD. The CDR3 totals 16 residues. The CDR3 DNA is TGTGCCACCAGTGACACCGGGACGCTGAACACCGGGGAGCTGTTTTTT. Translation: CATSDTGTLNTGELFF.

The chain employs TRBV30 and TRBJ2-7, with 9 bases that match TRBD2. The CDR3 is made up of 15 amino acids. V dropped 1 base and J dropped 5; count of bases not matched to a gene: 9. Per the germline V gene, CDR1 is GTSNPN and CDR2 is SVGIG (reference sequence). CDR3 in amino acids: CAWSALSGSIHEQYF. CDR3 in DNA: TGTGCCTGGAGTGCACTTAGCGGGAGTATCCACGAGCAGTACTTC.

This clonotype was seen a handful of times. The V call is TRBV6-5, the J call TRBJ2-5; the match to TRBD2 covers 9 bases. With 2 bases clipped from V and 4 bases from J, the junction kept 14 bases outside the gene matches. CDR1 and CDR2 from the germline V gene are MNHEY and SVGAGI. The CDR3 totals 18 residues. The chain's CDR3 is CASSYVGMVAGVGETQYF. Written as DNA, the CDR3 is TGTGCCAGCAGTTACGTTGGCATGGTAGCGGGAGTGGGAGAGACCCAGTACTTC.

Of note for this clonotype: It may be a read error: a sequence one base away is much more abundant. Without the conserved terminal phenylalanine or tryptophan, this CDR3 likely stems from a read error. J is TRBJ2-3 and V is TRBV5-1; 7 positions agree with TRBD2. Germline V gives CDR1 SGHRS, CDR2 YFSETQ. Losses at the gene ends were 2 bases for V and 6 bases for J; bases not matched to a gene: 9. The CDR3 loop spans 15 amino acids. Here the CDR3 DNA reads TGCGCCAGCAGCTTTGCGGGAGCCGATTCGGATACGCAGTATTCT. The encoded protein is CASSFAGADSDTQYS.

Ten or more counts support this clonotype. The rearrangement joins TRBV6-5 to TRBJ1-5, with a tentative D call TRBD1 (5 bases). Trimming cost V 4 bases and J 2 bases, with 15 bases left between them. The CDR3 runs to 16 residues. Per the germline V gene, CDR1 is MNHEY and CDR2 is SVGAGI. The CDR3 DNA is TGTGCCAGCAGTTTTGAGGGGCCATCCCGCAATCAGCCCCAGCATTTT. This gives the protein CASSFEGPSRNQPQHF.

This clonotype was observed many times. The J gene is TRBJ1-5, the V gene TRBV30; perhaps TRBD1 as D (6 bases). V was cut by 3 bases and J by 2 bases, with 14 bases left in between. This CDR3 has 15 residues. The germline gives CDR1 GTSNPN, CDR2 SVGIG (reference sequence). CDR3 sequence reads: CAWSATGRGNQPQHF. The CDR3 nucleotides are TGTGCCTGGAGCGCCACAGGGAGGGGCAATCAGCCCCAGCATTTT.

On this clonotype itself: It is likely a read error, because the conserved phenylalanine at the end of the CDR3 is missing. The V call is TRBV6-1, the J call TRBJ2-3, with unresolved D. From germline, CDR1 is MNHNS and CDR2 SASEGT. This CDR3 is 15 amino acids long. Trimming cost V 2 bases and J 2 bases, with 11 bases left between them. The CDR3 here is CASSEYGAPTDTQYI. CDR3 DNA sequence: TGTGCCAGCAGTGAATACGGTGCCCCCACAGATACGCAGTATATT.

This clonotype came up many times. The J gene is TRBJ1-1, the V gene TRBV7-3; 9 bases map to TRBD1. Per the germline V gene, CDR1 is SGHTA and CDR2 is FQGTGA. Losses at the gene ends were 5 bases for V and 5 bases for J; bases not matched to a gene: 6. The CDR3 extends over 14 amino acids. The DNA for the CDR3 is TGTGCCAGCAGCCAGGGACAGGGAAGTACTGAAGCTTTCTTT. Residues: CASSQGQGSTEAFF.

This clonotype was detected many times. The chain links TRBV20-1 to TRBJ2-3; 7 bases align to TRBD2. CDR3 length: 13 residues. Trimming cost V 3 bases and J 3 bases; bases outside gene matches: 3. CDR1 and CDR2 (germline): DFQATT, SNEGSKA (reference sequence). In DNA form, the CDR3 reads TGCAGTGCTAGTCGCGGGGGTACAGATACGCAGTATTTT. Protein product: CSASRGGTDTQYF.

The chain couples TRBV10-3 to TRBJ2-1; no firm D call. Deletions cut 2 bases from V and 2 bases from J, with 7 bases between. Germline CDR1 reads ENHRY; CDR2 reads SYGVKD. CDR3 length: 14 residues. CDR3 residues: CAISEGRTYNEQFF. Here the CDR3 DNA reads TGTGCCATCAGTGAGGGCCGAACCTACAATGAGCAGTTCTTC.

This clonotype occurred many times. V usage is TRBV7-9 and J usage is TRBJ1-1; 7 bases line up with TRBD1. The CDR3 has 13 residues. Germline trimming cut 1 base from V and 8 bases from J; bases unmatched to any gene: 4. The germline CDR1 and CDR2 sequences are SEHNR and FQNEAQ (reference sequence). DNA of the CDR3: TGTGCCAGCAGCTTAGGAGGGGACAGAGAAGCTTTCTTT. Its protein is CASSLGGDREAFF.

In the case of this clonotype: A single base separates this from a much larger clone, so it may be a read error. CDR3 nucleotides: TGTGCCAGCAGCGGGCACAGGGGACTAGCGGGAGCGGGTGAGCACAATGAGCAGTTCTTC. Its protein product is CASSGHRGLAGAGEHNEQFF. The chain combines TRBV9 with TRBJ2-1, with 14 positions matching TRBD2. Unmatched junction bases numbered 16, after V lost 3 bases and J lost 5 bases. CDR1 is SGDLS and CDR2 is YYNGEE in the germline V gene. This CDR3 is built from 20 residues.